The clone carrying this T cell receptor (beta chain) was seen once. Sequencing was performed with immunoSEQ multiplex PCR; in TCRdb, only in-frame clones are kept and a portion is missing. This sample carries 50,000 to 55,000 clones, roughly 86% of them seen once, and the ten largest clones take approximately 2.6%. Germline-derived CDR1 and CDR2 are LGHNA and YNFKEQ. CDR3 size: 15 residues. The V gene end was trimmed by 0 bases and the J gene end by 7 bases; junction bases not matched to a gene: 2. The data originate from a study of T cells after posttransplantation cyclophosphamide. The TCR sequence derives from a man younger than 40 with a blood cancer, CMV-positive, and with a related stem cell donor. Specimen: PBMCs. The chain employs TRBV4-2 and TRBJ2-1; 11 nucleotides agree with TRBD2. DNA of the CDR3: TGTGCCAGCAGCCAAGAACTAGCGGGAGAAAATGAGCAGTTCTTC. Protein sequence: CASSQELAGENEQFF.